This TCR beta chain was recovered during a study of vaccination and CD4 T cells after COVID-19. Germline V gives CDR1 SNHLY, CDR2 FYNNEI. V lost 5 bases to trimming and J lost 2 bases; unmatched junction nucleotides: 10. The CDR3 sequence is 16 residues long. The treatment is: roughly 11-day PBMC culture with coronavirus spike peptide pools or control peptides (ViraFEST assay). With the Oncomine TCR Beta short-read assay, DNA from cultured CD4+ T cells was sequenced. TCRdb fed the PCR reads into MiXCR, producing one record per CDR3 protein. The data hold fewer than 13,000 distinct CDR3 sequences, with 60% to 75% observed a single time. This clonotype was seen just once. The antigen remains unidentified.

The sequence derives from a human donor who had recovered from COVID-19. Specimen: CD4+ T cells from blood, cultured in vitro. V gene TRBV2 combines with J gene TRBJ1-1; 8 positions agree with TRBD1. The CDR3 DNA reads TGTGCCAGCAGTTACAATCGGGACAGGCCAAACACTGAAGCTTTCTTT. It yields the protein CASSYNRDRPNTEAFF.